What follows is one T cell receptor (beta chain) and its context. What antigen it recognizes has not been identified. Base qualities are not at hand, and no much larger clone is one base apart. Participants in the prospective study were aged about 18 to 100 years, lived in over 20 United States geographic areas, and enrolled through a virtual design. In the prospective study, cohorts were assigned on the basis of participant-reported clinical history obtained from a screening survey and a study questionnaire. A participant counted as exposed if, within 2 weeks of entering the study, that participant had been in contact with someone who had a PCR-confirmed or clinician-diagnosed COVID-19 case. In the prospective study, mobile phlebotomists collected whole blood, serum and a nasopharyngeal or oropharyngeal swab from each participant. Prospective study participants could optionally give additional blood draws and questionnaires over an approximately two-month period. Before DNA extraction, prospective study blood samples were shipped either frozen or at room temperature.

V sheds 1 base and J sheds 10 bases, leaving 10 bases between their ends. The cysteine opens and the phenylalanine closes a CDR3 of 11 amino acids. Only the CDR3 portion is preserved as DNA: 33 bases, with reading frame beginning at the first base. Sequences SQVTM (CDR1) and ANQGSEA (CDR2) are obtained from the germline V gene. These data originate in a study of blood T cell repertoires in COVID-19 (dated by TCRdb to 2018 to 2020). Regarding the research as a whole: Samples from collaborators originated in the United States, Italy and Spain and spanned both the acute and convalescent phases of COVID-19. The samples were drawn from the first 160 participants of the ongoing ImmuneRACE study and from 1,254 subjects provided by 6 global collaborators. The prospective study material was composed of cDNA or gDNA derived from T cells, B-cell-depleted T cells, or PBMCs. The dataset comprised deeply sampled blood TCRbeta repertoires from subjects exposed to, actively infected with, or recovered from COVID-19. The repertoires were released in a freely available public database intended as a resource for research on the immune response to SARS-CoV-2. Where HLA class I and class II types were available, the types were taken from metadata supplied by the sample provider, not from assay-based typing. The sample metadata nearly always contained a de-identified subject ID, COVID-19 status, age in years and sex. The paper's findings and limits, for the study overall: The quantity of clinical and demographic metadata differed by source and by participant and was supplied without curation.

TCRbeta CDR3 regions were amplified from genomic DNA by means of the immunoSEQ Assay, a bias-controlled multiplex PCR. The source study handled its data this way. The number of nucleated cells in each sample was estimated by amplification of reference gene primers within the assay. To quantify the absolute abundance of each unique TCRbeta CDR3 rearrangement, sequence reads were collapsed and filtered. For each sample, productive Simpson clonality was calculated as the square root of Simpson's diversity index over productive rearrangements. Imported from immuneACCESS, the table was reduced by TCRdb to in-frame sequences with V and J called. These copies leave out some clones; in studies compared against another copy, an unresolved V gene accounts for under half, and the cause of the remainder is not known. D and trimming were read from the DNA, whereas the V and J calls and clone size are those reported in that table. For this sample the table gives approximately 220,000 clones, of which 90% were detected only once. Approximately 16% of the sample rests with the top ten.

The sequencing input was PBMCs or T cells enriched from blood (not recorded which). The rearranged segments are TRBV29-1 and TRBJ1-2, with TRBD1 as a weak D call on 5 bases. The clonotype originates from a man aged 25-45 years who had been exposed to COVID-19. Here the CDR3 is given as CSVEAGEHYTF. The DNA sequence is given as TGCAGCGTTGAAGCGGGGGAGCACTACACCTTC.